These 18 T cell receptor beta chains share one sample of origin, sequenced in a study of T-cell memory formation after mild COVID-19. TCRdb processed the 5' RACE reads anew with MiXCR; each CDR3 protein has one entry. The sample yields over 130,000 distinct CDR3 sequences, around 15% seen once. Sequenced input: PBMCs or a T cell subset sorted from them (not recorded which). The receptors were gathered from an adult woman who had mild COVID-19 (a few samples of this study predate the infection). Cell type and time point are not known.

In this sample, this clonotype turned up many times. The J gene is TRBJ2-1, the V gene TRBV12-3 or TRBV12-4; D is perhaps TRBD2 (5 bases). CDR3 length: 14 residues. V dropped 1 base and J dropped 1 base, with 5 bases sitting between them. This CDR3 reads CASSLGGSYNEQFF. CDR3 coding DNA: TGTGCCAGCAGTTTAGGAGGGTCCTACAATGAGCAGTTCTTC.

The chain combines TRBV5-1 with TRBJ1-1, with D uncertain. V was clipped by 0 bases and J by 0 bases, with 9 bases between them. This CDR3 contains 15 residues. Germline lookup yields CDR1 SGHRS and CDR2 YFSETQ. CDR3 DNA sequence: TGCGCCAGCAGCTTGGATGGAAGCATGAACACTGAAGCTTTCTTT. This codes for CASSLDGSMNTEAFF.

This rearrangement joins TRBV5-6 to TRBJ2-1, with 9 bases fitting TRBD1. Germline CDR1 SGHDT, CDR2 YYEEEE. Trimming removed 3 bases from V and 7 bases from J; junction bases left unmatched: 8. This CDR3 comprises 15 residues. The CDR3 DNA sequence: TGTGCCAGCAGCTCTCCGGGACAGGGAAAGAATGAGCAGTTCTTC. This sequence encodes CASSSPGQGKNEQFF.

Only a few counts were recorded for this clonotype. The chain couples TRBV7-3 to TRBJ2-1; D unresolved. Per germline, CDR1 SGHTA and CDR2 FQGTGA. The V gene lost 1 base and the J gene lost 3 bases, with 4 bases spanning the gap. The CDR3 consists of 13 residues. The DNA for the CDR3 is TGTGCCAGCAGCTTAAGGGACTACAATGAGCAGTTCTTC. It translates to CASSLRDYNEQFF.

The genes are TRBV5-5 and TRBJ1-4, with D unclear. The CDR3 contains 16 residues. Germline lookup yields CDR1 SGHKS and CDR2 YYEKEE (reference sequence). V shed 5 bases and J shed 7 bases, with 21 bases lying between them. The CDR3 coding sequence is TGTGCCAGCAGATCTGGTGGGGTCGGTGTAGCTGAAAAACTGTTTTTT. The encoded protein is CASRSGGVGVAEKLFF.

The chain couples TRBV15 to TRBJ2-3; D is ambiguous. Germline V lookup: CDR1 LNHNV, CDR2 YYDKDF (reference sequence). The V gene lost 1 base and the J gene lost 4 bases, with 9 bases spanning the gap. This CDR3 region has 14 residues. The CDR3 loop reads CATSRVSPPDTQYF. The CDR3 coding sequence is TGTGCCACCAGCAGAGTATCACCGCCAGATACGCAGTATTTT.

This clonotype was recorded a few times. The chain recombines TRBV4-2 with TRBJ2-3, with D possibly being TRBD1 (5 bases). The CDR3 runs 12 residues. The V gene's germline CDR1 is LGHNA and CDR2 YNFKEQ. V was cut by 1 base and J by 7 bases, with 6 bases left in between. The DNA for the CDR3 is TGTGCCAGCAGCCAAGGGGGCAATACGCAGTATTTT. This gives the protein CASSQGGNTQYF.

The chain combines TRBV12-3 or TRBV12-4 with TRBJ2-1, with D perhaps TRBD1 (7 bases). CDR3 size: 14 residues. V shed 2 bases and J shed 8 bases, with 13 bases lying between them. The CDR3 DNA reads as TGTGCCAGCAGTTTACATCCCAGGGGGGATGAGCAGTTCTTC. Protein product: CASSLHPRGDEQFF.

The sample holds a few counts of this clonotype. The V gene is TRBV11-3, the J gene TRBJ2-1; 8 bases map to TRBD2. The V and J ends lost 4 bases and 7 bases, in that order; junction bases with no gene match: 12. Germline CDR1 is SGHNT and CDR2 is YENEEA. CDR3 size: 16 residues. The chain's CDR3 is CASSSASAGARNEQFF. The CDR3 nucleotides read TGTGCCAGCAGCTCCGCATCAGCGGGAGCTAGGAATGAGCAGTTCTTC.

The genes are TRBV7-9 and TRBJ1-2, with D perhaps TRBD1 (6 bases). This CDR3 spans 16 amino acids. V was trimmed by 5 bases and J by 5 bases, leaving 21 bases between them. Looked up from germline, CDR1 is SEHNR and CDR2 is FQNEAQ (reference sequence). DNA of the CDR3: TGTGCCAGCAGCCCAGAGCCGGGGGCGGACTCGTATGGCTACACCTTC. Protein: CASSPEPGADSYGYTF.

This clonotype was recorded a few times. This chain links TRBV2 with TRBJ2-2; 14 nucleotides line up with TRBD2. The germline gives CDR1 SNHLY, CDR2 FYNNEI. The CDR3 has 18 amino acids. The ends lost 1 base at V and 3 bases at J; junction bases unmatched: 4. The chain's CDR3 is CASSEGLAGGLDTGELFF. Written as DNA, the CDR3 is TGTGCCAGCAGTGAAGGACTAGCGGGGGGGCTAGACACCGGGGAGCTGTTTTTT.

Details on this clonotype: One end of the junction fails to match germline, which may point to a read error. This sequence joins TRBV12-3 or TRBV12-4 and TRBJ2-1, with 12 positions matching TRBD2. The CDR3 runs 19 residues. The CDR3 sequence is CASSTSSGRAGLTYNEQFF. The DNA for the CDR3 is TGTGCCAGCAGCACGTCTAGCGGGAGGGCCGGGTTAACCTATAATGAGCAGTTCTTC.

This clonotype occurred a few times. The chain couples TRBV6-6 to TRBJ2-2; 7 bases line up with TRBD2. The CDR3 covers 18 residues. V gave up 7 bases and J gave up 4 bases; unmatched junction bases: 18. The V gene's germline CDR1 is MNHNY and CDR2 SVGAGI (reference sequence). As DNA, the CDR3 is TGTGCCAGCATAGTCGGACTCGCGGGGAGGGGCACCACCGGGGAGCTGTTTTTT. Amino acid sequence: CASIVGLAGRGTTGELFF.

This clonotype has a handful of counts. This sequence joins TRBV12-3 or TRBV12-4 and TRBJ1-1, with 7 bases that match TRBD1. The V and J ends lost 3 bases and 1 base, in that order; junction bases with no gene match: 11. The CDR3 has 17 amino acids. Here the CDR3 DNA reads TGTGCCAGCAGTTTTTCCCTTCCCGGGACAGCGAACACTGAAGCTTTCTTT. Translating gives CASSFSLPGTANTEAFF.

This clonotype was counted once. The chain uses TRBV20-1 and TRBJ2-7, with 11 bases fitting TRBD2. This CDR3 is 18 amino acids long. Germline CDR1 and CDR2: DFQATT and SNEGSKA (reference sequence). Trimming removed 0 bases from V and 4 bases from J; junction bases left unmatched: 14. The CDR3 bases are TGCAGTGCTAGAGATGACATACTAGCGGGAGTTACAGGATACGAGCAGTACTTC. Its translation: CSARDDILAGVTGYEQYF.

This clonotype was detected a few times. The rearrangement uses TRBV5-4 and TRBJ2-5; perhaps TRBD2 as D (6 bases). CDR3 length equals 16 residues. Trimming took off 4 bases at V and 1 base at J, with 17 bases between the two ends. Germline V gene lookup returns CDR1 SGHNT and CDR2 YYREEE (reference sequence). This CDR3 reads CASSPGRGGIQETQYF. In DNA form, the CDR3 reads TGTGCCAGCAGCCCCGGCCGTGGAGGGATCCAAGAGACCCAGTACTTC.

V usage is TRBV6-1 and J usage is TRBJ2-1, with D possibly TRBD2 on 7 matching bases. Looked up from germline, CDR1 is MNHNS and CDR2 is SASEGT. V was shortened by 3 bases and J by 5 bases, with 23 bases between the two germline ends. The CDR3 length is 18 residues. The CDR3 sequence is CASSEPRGERAGDNEQFF. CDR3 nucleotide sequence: TGTGCCAGCAGTGAGCCCCGGGGGGAAAGGGCAGGGGACAATGAGCAGTTCTTC.

CDR3 amino acids: CASSESWGNEQYF. The CDR3 DNA reads as TGTGCCAGCAGTGAAAGTTGGGGTAACGAGCAGTACTTC. The rearrangement links TRBV2 to TRBJ2-7; D gene unclear. Germline values: CDR1 SNHLY, CDR2 FYNNEI. The V end lost 2 bases, the J end lost 5 bases, and 10 bases lay between the germline ends. The CDR3 loop spans 13 amino acids.